The sequence of this T cell receptor (beta chain) was determined in a study of T cell changes during pregnancy in multiple sclerosis. Libraries were prepared by immunoSEQ multiplex PCR; TCRdb keeps only in-frame clonotypes and omits some of them. The profile covers about 40,000 clones, with 80% to 90% appearing a single time and 0.45% to 0.65% taken by the ten largest. V lost 0 bases and J 2 bases, leaving 11 bases between the germline ends. The germline gives CDR1 KGHSH, CDR2 LQKENI. The CDR3 contains 15 residues. This clonotype was obtained from a female donor with multiple sclerosis, enrolled in a pregnancy study. The chain employs TRBV18 and TRBJ2-7, with D maybe TRBD2 (6 bases). The sequencing used CD4+ T cells from peripheral blood mononuclear cells, collected in the first trimester of pregnancy. The CDR3 DNA sequence: TGTGCCAGCTCACCACCTACGCCGGGGGCCTACGAGCAGTACTTC. Protein: CASSPPTPGAYEQYF.